This paragraph reports one TCR beta chain. Its target antigen remains unknown. Per-base quality was not reported, and no clone a single base away is much larger than it. These data originate in a study of blood T cell repertoires in COVID-19 (dated by TCRdb to the early 2020s). For context, the study as a whole: The collaborator samples originated in the United States, Italy and Spain and spanned the acute and convalescent phases of COVID-19. The material from the prospective study consisted of cDNA or gDNA derived from T cells, B-cell-depleted T cells, or PBMCs. Deeply sampled blood TCRbeta repertoires from subjects exposed to, actively infected with, or recovered from COVID-19 were included in the dataset. The repertoires were made available in a free public database intended to serve as a resource for research on the immune response to SARS-CoV-2. The samples were drawn from the first 160 participants of the ongoing ImmuneRACE study and from about 1,200 subjects provided by 6 global collaborators. Nearly every sample came with metadata listing a de-identified subject ID, COVID-19 status, age in years and sex. Where HLA class I and class II types were available, the types were taken from metadata supplied by the sample provider, not from assay-based typing. On the study overall, not on this receptor specifically: Clinical and demographic metadata were provided uncurated, with the amount varying by source and participant.

The immunoSEQ Assay, a bias-controlled multiplex PCR, was used to amplify TCRbeta CDR3 regions from genomic DNA. On the study's bioinformatics: Nucleated cell counts per sample were estimated from amplification of reference gene primers within the assay. Sequence reads were collapsed and filtered to measure the absolute abundance of every unique TCRbeta CDR3 rearrangement. For each sample, productive Simpson clonality was calculated by taking the square root of Simpson's diversity index across productive rearrangements. TCRdb re-hosts the immuneACCESS table, in-frame sequences only. Its copies lack some clones; in the studies checked, an unresolved V gene accounts for under half of them, and the cause for the rest is not known. V, J and clone size were drawn from that table, and D and trimming were deduced from the DNA. The sample table holds some 150,000 clones, of which around 84% were seen once. Of the sample, around 2.2% falls within the top ten clones.

Each collaborating institution followed its own protocols to collect whole blood in K2EDTA tubes. Collaborator samples were shipped for TCRbeta analysis as frozen whole blood, isolated PBMCs, or DNA extracted from either sample type. The germline V gene provides CDR1 SGHTA and CDR2 FQGNSA. Between the V and J ends, shortened by 1 base and 10 bases respectively, the junction contains 14 bases. The CDR3 goes from the cysteine to the phenylalanine over 15 residues. The only DNA kept is the CDR3, 45 bases in frame from the first base. This sequence was found in a man aged 70 or older with acute or convalescent COVID-19. The rearranged chain carries TRBV7-2 and TRBJ1-6, with the D gene call left open. Material: peripheral blood. The CDR3 amino acid sequence is: CASSLVLQVGSPLHF. The DNA is as follows: TGTGCCAGCAGCTTAGTTCTGCAGGTTGGGTCACCCCTCCACTTT. The entire variable domain, with the stretches around the CDR3 drawn from the reference TRBV7-2 and TRBJ1-6 proteins, is GAGVSQSPSNKVTEKGKDVELRCDPISGHTALYWYRQSLGQGLEFLIYFQGNSAPDKSGLPSDRFSAERTGGSVSTLTIQRTQQEDSAVYLCASSLVLQVGSPLHFGNGTRLTVT.